This T cell receptor beta chain was retrieved from a study of Ad26.COV2.S vaccination and SARS-CoV-2 variants. The treatment was: 15 to 20 received Ad26.COV2.S at low or high dose, single or two shots; about 5 received placebo; per-sample allocation not given. On day 63 after the first injection, vaccine and placebo recipients gave samples. This CDR3 is 16 amino acids long. The junction had 7 bases not matched to a gene; V was cut back by 1 base and J by 8 bases. Germline CDR1 is GTSNPN and CDR2 is SVGIG (reference sequence). Clones were sequenced by immunoSEQ multiplex PCR, and TCRdb holds only the in-frame ones, with some missing. The sample has about 680,000 clones, roughly 90% seen once.

The material was peripheral blood, obtained in a trial of Ad26.COV2.S vaccine versus placebo. The rearrangement joins TRBV30 to TRBJ2-2, with 13 bases that match TRBD2. The TCR sequence derives from a person between 18 and 59 years old who received the Ad26.COV2.S COVID-19 vaccine or a placebo. The CDR3 sequence: CAWSARLAGGGGELFF. In DNA, the CDR3 is TGTGCCTGGAGTGCCCGACTAGCGGGAGGCGGGGGGGAGCTGTTTTTT. The variable domain in full, completed from reference TRBV30 and TRBJ2-2, reads SQTIHQWPATLVQPVGSPLSLECTVEGTSNPNLYWYRQAAGRGLQLLFYSVGIGQISSEVPQNLSASRPQDRQFILSSKKLLLSDSGFYLCAWSARLAGGGGELFFGEGSRLTVL.